The 7 T cell receptor beta chains below come from one sample, sequenced in a study of blood T cells in healthy people across ages. Using a J-beta primer mix together with a sample-barcoded 5' primer, a second PCR was run for roughly 6 to 11 cycles. TCRdb reprocessed the 5' RACE reads with MiXCR, giving one entry per CDR3 protein. Among around 900,000 distinct CDR3 sequences listed, less than 35% were seen once. Material for sequencing was blood. The receptors shown here come from a woman aged 80 or older in good health.

This clonotype appeared many times. This chain connects TRBV7-9 to TRBJ2-3; D may correspond to TRBD1 or TRBD2 (6 bases each). V was trimmed by 2 bases and J by 4 bases, leaving 16 bases between them. The CDR3 totals 16 residues. Germline V gene data show CDR1 as SEHNR and CDR2 as FQNEAQ (reference sequence). The DNA for the CDR3 is TGTGCCAGCAGCTTACCCGGGGGCCAGGATTCAGATACGCAGTATTTT. It encodes CASSLPGGQDSDTQYF.

The rearrangement links TRBV6-2 or TRBV6-3 to TRBJ2-3; TRBD2 agrees at 12 bases. Germline V gene sequence: CDR1 MNHEY, CDR2 SVGEGT. There are 16 residues in the CDR3. After removal of 6 bases from V and 3 bases from J, the junction contained 7 bases not matched to a gene. CDR3 protein: CASSSSGGVRTDTQYF. In DNA, the CDR3 is TGTGCCAGCAGCTCTAGCGGGGGGGTGAGGACAGATACGCAGTATTTT.

This rearrangement joins TRBV5-1 to TRBJ2-7; 10 nucleotides align to TRBD1. The V and J ends lost 5 bases and 3 bases, in that order; junction bases with no gene match: 5. The CDR3 runs to 14 residues. The germline gives CDR1 SGHRS, CDR2 YFSETQ. CDR3 coding DNA: TGCGCCAGCAGGGTAGGACAGGGGGGCTACGAGCAGTACTTC. It codes for CASRVGQGGYEQYF.

This clonotype occurred once. The rearrangement links TRBV3-1 to TRBJ1-1; no reliable D call. This CDR3 spans 13 amino acids. Germline values: CDR1 LGHDT, CDR2 YNNKEL (reference sequence). The V and J ends lost 4 bases and 1 base respectively, with 7 bases between them. This CDR3 is CASSPHANTEAFF. The CDR3 bases are TGTGCCAGCAGCCCACATGCGAACACTGAAGCTTTCTTT.

The V gene is TRBV7-9, the J gene TRBJ1-1; no clear D. Per germline, CDR1 SEHNR and CDR2 FQNEAQ (reference sequence). V gave up 6 bases and J gave up 5 bases, with 22 bases separating them. This CDR3 spans 16 amino acids. The CDR3 is CASRPEPGQGSTEAFF. In nucleotides, the CDR3 is TGTGCCAGCAGACCTGAGCCGGGTCAAGGGAGTACTGAAGCTTTCTTT.

This clonotype appeared many times. V gene TRBV28 combines with J gene TRBJ2-7; no definite D call. The V end lost 2 bases, the J end lost 5 bases, and 1 base lay between the germline ends. The CDR3 contains 10 residues. Germline assignment: CDR1 MDHEN and CDR2 SYDVKM. CDR3 region: CASSLHEQYF. The CDR3 DNA is TGTGCCAGCAGTTTACACGAGCAGTACTTC.

A word on this clonotype: At one end, the junction sequence differs from germline, possibly due to a read error. This chain links TRBV20-1 with TRBJ2-3, with D hard to call. The CDR3 has 12 residues. Germline CDR1 is DFQATT and CDR2 is SNEGSKA (reference sequence). The CDR3 DNA is TGCAGTGCGAGAGTAGCAACAGATACGCAGTATTTT. Amino acids: CSARVATDTQYF.